This TCR beta chain was captured in a study of CD8 T cells in Susac syndrome. V was cut by 5 bases and J by 5 bases, with 13 bases left in between. In germline, CDR1 is MNHEY, CDR2 SVGEGT. The CDR3 loop spans 14 amino acids. TCR beta from blood CD8+ and CD4+ T cells was sequenced. RNA amounts of roughly 0.5 to 1 ug underwent reverse transcription with random hexamers. Each CDR3 protein gets one entry after TCRdb re-called the immunoSEQ multiplex PCR reads with MiXCR. Here the sample spans roughly 89,000 distinct CDR3 sequences, approximately 96% being singletons. The TCR originated in a human donor with Susac syndrome. The material sequenced was CD8+ T cells from PBMCs. The chain uses TRBV6-2 or TRBV6-3 and TRBJ1-5; D possibly corresponds to TRBD1 (6 bases). The CDR3 DNA reads TGTGCCAGCAGTGGCGGACAGTATCATCAGCCCCAGCATTTT. Translated: CASSGGQYHQPQHF.